Following are 30 T cell receptor beta chains from one sample sequenced in a study of blood T cell repertoires in COVID-19. The repertoire was sequenced with immunoSEQ multiplex PCR; TCRdb's copy has only in-frame clones and lacks some. The repertoire consists of more than 70,000 clones, with around four fifths occurring once and the leading ten covering about 10%. The specimen sequenced was peripheral blood. Source of these receptors: a human donor in a cohort sampled during active COVID-19.

The CDR3 loop is CASSKEAGTGVYEQYF. In DNA, the CDR3 is TGCGCCAGCAGCAAAGAAGCCGGGACAGGGGTGTACGAGCAGTACTTC. The chain combines TRBV5-1 with TRBJ2-7; 10 nucleotides align to TRBD1. This CDR3 spans 16 amino acids. Germline V gene data show CDR1 as SGHRS and CDR2 as YFSETQ. The junction had 11 bases not matched to a gene; V was cut back by 4 bases and J by 4 bases.

V gene TRBV2 combines with J gene TRBJ2-7; a possible D gene is TRBD1 (6 bases). There are 12 residues in the CDR3. The germline V gene encodes CDR1 SNHLY and CDR2 FYNNEI. V was cut by 7 bases and J by 6 bases, with 13 bases left in between. This chain's CDR3 is CASKDSLSEQYF. Here the CDR3 DNA reads TGTGCCAGCAAGGACAGTTTAAGCGAGCAGTACTTC.

The V gene is TRBV15, the J gene TRBJ1-5; D gene uncertain. The V end was cut by 3 bases, the J end by 0 bases, with 18 bases between. Germline lookup yields CDR1 LNHNV and CDR2 YYDKDF (reference sequence). The CDR3 spans 18 residues. The CDR3 nucleotides read TGTGCCACCAGCAGTTATGGACTGAGCGGGGATAGCAATCAGCCCCAGCATTTT. It translates to CATSSYGLSGDSNQPQHF.

V usage is TRBV11-2 and J usage is TRBJ1-2; a weak D match, TRBD1 (5 bases). The CDR3 contains 14 residues. Looked up from germline, CDR1 is SGHAT and CDR2 is FQNNGV. Deletions cut 0 bases from V and 4 bases from J, with 9 bases between. CDR3 nucleotide sequence: TGTGCCAGCAGCTTAGATTCCCAGGGCTATGGCTACACCTTC. Encoded protein: CASSLDSQGYGYTF.

This clone has a handful of counts. V usage is TRBV5-1 and J usage is TRBJ2-7; 9 bases are a match to TRBD1. This CDR3 comprises 13 residues. The V and J ends lost 4 bases and 4 bases, in that order; junction bases with no gene match: 3. CDR1 SGHRS and CDR2 YFSETQ come from the germline V gene. CDR3 DNA sequence: TGCGCCAGCAGCGCGGGACAGGGTTACGAGCAGTACTTC. It yields the protein CASSAGQGYEQYF. The variable domain in full, completed from reference TRBV5-1 and TRBJ2-7, reads KAGVTQTPRYLIKTRGQQVTLSCSPISGHRSVSWYQQTPGQGLQFLFEYFSETQRNKGNFPGRFSGRQFSNSRSEMNVSTLELGDSALYLCASSAGQGYEQYFGPGTRLTVT.

The rearrangement uses TRBV19 and TRBJ1-1; 9 bases line up with TRBD1. Germline-derived CDR1 and CDR2 are LNHDA and SQIVND (reference sequence). Unmatched junction bases numbered 13, after V lost 6 bases and J lost 5 bases. The CDR3 is 16 residues long. The CDR3 loop reads CASRPGQGYERTEAFF. CDR3 DNA sequence: TGTGCCAGTAGGCCCGGACAGGGGTACGAAAGGACTGAAGCTTTCTTT.

With respect to this clone: The sample contains more than one DNA sequence encoding this CDR3. This rearrangement joins TRBV5-4 to TRBJ1-2; no firm D call. The V and J ends lost 3 bases and 2 bases respectively, with 2 bases between them. The CDR3 loop spans 11 amino acids. Germline assignment: CDR1 SGHNT and CDR2 YYREEE (reference sequence). The CDR3 bases are TGTGCCAGCAGCTCAAACTATGGCTACACCTTC. Its translation: CASSSNYGYTF.

The rearrangement links TRBV9 to TRBJ2-2, with 7 bases lining up with TRBD2. Trimming removed 0 bases from V and 4 bases from J; junction bases left unmatched: 0. The CDR3 totals 14 residues. Germline assignment: CDR1 SGDLS and CDR2 YYNGEE. The DNA of the CDR3 is TGTGCCAGCAGCGTAGTAGCGGGCACCGGGGAGCTGTTTTTT. Residues: CASSVVAGTGELFF.

This clone was detected a few times. The rearrangement joins TRBV27 to TRBJ1-6, with 8 bases aligning to TRBD1. J was trimmed by 10 bases and V by 4 bases; bases with no gene match: 12. This CDR3 region has 16 residues. The germline V gene has CDR1 MNHEY and CDR2 SMNVEV (reference sequence). The CDR3 region is CASSSRPGQVNSPLHF. CDR3 DNA sequence: TGTGCCAGCAGTTCACGTCCGGGACAGGTGAACTCACCCCTCCACTTT.

The rearrangement joins TRBV4-3 to TRBJ1-2; D is undetermined. CDR1 LGHNA and CDR2 YSLEER come from the germline V gene. Trimming removed 0 bases from V and 7 bases from J, with 9 bases in between. The CDR3 extends over 13 amino acids. The CDR3 DNA sequence: TGCGCCAGCAGCCAAGAATCGGGGATTGGCTACACCTTC. It translates to CASSQESGIGYTF.

V usage is TRBV11-3 and J usage is TRBJ1-1; 9 bases map to TRBD1. J was trimmed by 5 bases and V by 5 bases; bases with no gene match: 6. CDR1 and CDR2 (germline): SGHNT, YENEEA. CDR3 length equals 14 residues. CDR3 sequence reads: CASSRWTGETEAFF. CDR3 in DNA: TGTGCCAGCAGCCGATGGACAGGGGAAACTGAAGCTTTCTTT.

The chain carries TRBV4-1 and TRBJ2-7, with 9 bases matching TRBD2. From germline, CDR1 is MGHRA and CDR2 YSYEKL. The CDR3 has 14 amino acids. The V segment lost 4 bases and the J segment 6 bases; nucleotides outside the gene matches: 7. The CDR3: CASSRGGGGTEQYF. DNA of the CDR3: TGCGCCAGCAGCCGCGGCGGGGGGGGCACCGAGCAGTACTTC.

This sequence joins TRBV19 and TRBJ2-1; 8 bases are a match to TRBD2. Germline trimming cut 3 bases from V and 5 bases from J; bases unmatched to any gene: 6. Germline V lookup: CDR1 LNHDA, CDR2 SQIVND (reference sequence). The CDR3 has 15 residues. This CDR3 reads CASSIGLASDNEQFF. The CDR3, as DNA: TGTGCCAGTAGTATCGGACTAGCATCTGACAATGAGCAGTTCTTC.

The chain recombines TRBV6-6 with TRBJ2-2; D perhaps matches TRBD2 (5 bases). The germline V and J ends were trimmed by 5 bases and 10 bases, with 14 bases remaining between them. The V gene's germline CDR1 is MNHNY and CDR2 SVGAGI (reference sequence). CDR3 size: 13 residues. CDR3 DNA: TGTGCCAGCAGTCCAGAGAGGGTTAAGGAGCTGTTTTTT. Its translation: CASSPERVKELFF.

The rearrangement joins TRBV7-2 to TRBJ2-7; D might be TRBD2 (7 bases). Germline CDR1 is SGHTA and CDR2 is FQGNSA. Trimming took off 1 base at V and 2 bases at J, with 15 bases between the two ends. CDR3 size: 16 residues. CDR3 nucleotides: TGTGCCAGCAGCTTAGAGAGTTCCGGGGGGCCCTACGAGCAGTACTTC. As protein: CASSLESSGGPYEQYF.

The V call is TRBV18, the J call TRBJ1-1, with no clear D. CDR1 is KGHSH, CDR2 LQKENI, per germline. This CDR3 has 14 amino acids. V lost 4 bases, J lost 7 bases, and 16 bases lay in between. This chain's CDR3 is CASSQSSLTGEAFF. As DNA, the CDR3 is TGTGCCAGCTCACAGAGCTCCCTAACGGGTGAAGCTTTCTTT.

This clone appeared a few times. The chain couples TRBV7-3 to TRBJ2-1, with D uncertain. The germline CDR1 and CDR2 sequences are SGHTA and FQGTGA. Trimming stripped 2 bases from V and 4 bases from J, with 9 bases between. The CDR3 runs 14 residues. The CDR3 DNA follows: TGTGCCAGCAGCTTAGTCCCCAATTACAATGAGCAGTTCTTC. Translating it yields CASSLVPNYNEQFF.

The genes are TRBV4-2 and TRBJ1-5, with 11 bases matching TRBD1. The CDR3 spans 19 residues. The ends lost 0 bases at V and 0 bases at J; junction bases unmatched: 7. The germline gives CDR1 LGHNA, CDR2 YNFKEQ. The DNA of the CDR3 is TGTGCCAGCAGCCAAGACCCCACGGACAGGGGGCTTAGCAATCAGCCCCAGCATTTT. Its protein product is CASSQDPTDRGLSNQPQHF.

The chain links TRBV18 to TRBJ2-3; D gene ambiguous. V lost 3 bases and J 0 bases, leaving 10 bases between the germline ends. The CDR3 totals 15 residues. The germline V gene has CDR1 KGHSH and CDR2 LQKENI. CDR3 sequence (DNA): TGTGCCAGCTCACCCGTAACTTCTAGCACAGATACGCAGTATTTT. This gives the protein CASSPVTSSTDTQYF. The whole variable domain, remainder taken from reference TRBV18 and TRBJ2-3, is NAGVMQNPRHLVRRRGQEARLRCSPMKGHSHVYWYRQLPEEGLKFMVYLQKENIIDESGMPKERFSAEFPKEGPSILRIQQVVRGDSAAYFCASSPVTSSTDTQYFGPGTRLTVL.

This clone came up a few times. The V gene is TRBV23-1, the J gene TRBJ1-5; D is ambiguous. TRBV23-1 is classed as an ORF, of uncertain function. The CDR3 sequence is 12 residues long. With 7 bases removed from V and 7 bases from J, the gap between germline ends came to 11 bases. Here the CDR3 DNA reads TGCGCCAGCAAGGCGGATAGCCAGCCCCAGCATTTT. Translation: CASKADSQPQHF.

The chain recombines TRBV28 with TRBJ2-7; 9 bases are shared with TRBD1. CDR3 size: 16 residues. Germline lookup yields CDR1 MDHEN and CDR2 SYDVKM. V shed 5 bases, J shed 5 bases, and the junction held 13 bases outside the gene matches. The CDR3 region has the DNA TGTGCCAGCAGTCCAACGCCGGGACAGGGTGTCCACGAGCAGTACTTC. This encodes CASSPTPGQGVHEQYF. The variable domain in full, with the rest retrieved from reference TRBV28 and TRBJ2-7, is DVKVTQSSRYLVKRTGEKVFLECVQDMDHENMFWYRQDPGLGLRLIYFSYDVKMKEKGDIPEGYSVSREKKERFSLILESASTNQTSMYLCASSPTPGQGVHEQYFGPGTRLTVT.

The rearrangement joins TRBV7-9 to TRBJ1-4, with D tentatively TRBD1 (5 bases). The CDR3 sequence is 14 residues long. V gave up 0 bases and J gave up 8 bases, with 10 bases separating them. CDR1 is SEHNR, CDR2 FQNEAQ, per germline (reference sequence). The CDR3 region is CASSLAGGGEKLFF. The CDR3 DNA follows: TGTGCCAGCAGCTTAGCGGGGGGAGGAGAAAAACTGTTTTTT.

The chain is built from TRBV4-3 and TRBJ1-3; D is undetermined. The CDR3 runs to 14 residues. In germline, CDR1 is LGHNA, CDR2 YSLEER. V lost 0 bases to trimming and J lost 4 bases, with 7 bases between them. The CDR3 is CASSQDPRGNTIYF. CDR3 coding DNA: TGCGCCAGCAGCCAAGATCCCCGGGGAAACACCATATATTTT.

This chain joins TRBV11-2 and TRBJ1-2; no reliable D call. CDR1 and CDR2 (germline): SGHAT, FQNNGV. Trimming pared 5 bases from V and 2 bases from J, leaving 9 bases between. The CDR3 totals 13 residues. The DNA for the CDR3 is TGTGCCAGCAGCCAGACAAGGAACTATGGCTACACCTTC. Its protein is CASSQTRNYGYTF.

J is TRBJ2-7 and V is TRBV6-5; 7 positions agree with TRBD1. The CDR3 totals 13 residues. Looked up from germline, CDR1 is MNHEY and CDR2 is SVGAGI. Trimming cost V 0 bases and J 9 bases; bases outside gene matches: 5. The CDR3 region is CASSYSIGGRQYF. The CDR3 DNA is TGTGCCAGCAGTTACTCGATAGGGGGCCGGCAGTACTTC.

This clone was recorded once. The chain combines TRBV24-1 with TRBJ1-5; the D is unclear. The V gene's germline CDR1 is KGHDR and CDR2 SFDVKD. The CDR3 contains 12 residues. V was trimmed by 12 bases and J by 2 bases, leaving 10 bases between them. The CDR3 loop reads CAANRGNQPQHF. For the CDR3, the DNA is TGTGCCGCCAACCGAGGCAATCAGCCCCAGCATTTT.

The chain is built from TRBV27 and TRBJ2-7; 10 bases fit TRBD1. J lost 5 bases, V lost 3 bases, and 4 bases had no gene match. This CDR3 has 14 amino acids. Germline loops: CDR1 MNHEY, CDR2 SMNVEV (reference sequence). The CDR3 region has the DNA TGTGCCAGCAGTTTTGGGACAGGGGTCAACGAGCAGTACTTC. It specifies CASSFGTGVNEQYF.

J is TRBJ2-3 and V is TRBV7-2; 8 bases are shared with TRBD1. CDR1 SGHTA and CDR2 FQGNSA come from the germline V gene. The CDR3 loop spans 17 amino acids. Unmatched junction bases numbered 7, after V lost 0 bases and J lost 2 bases. CDR3 DNA: TGTGCCAGCAGCTTAGCGTGGGCAGGGGGCTACACAGATACGCAGTATTTT. This encodes CASSLAWAGGYTDTQYF.

The gene calls are TRBV6-5 and TRBJ2-7; TRBD1 matches 9 bases. Germline V gene data show CDR1 as MNHEY and CDR2 as SVGAGI. Trimming removed 6 bases from V and 2 bases from J; junction bases left unmatched: 8. The CDR3 totals 15 residues. The CDR3, as DNA: TGTGCCAGCAGCCTACTCTGGGACAGGGCCTACGAGCAGTACTTC. Translation gives CASSLLWDRAYEQYF.

This clone occurred a few times. The chain is built from TRBV19 and TRBJ1-1; tentative D call: TRBD1 (5 bases). The CDR3 loop spans 13 amino acids. Germline assignment: CDR1 LNHDA and CDR2 SQIVND (reference sequence). The V gene lost 6 bases and the J gene lost 5 bases, with 13 bases spanning the gap. The CDR3 region is CASREVRGTEAFF. CDR3 DNA: TGTGCCAGTAGGGAGGTTCGGGGGACTGAAGCTTTCTTT.